The entry below gives a single T cell receptor beta chain sequence along with its context. No cognate antigen has been identified for it. No per-base quality is available; no much larger clone lies one base away. These data come from a study of blood T cell repertoires in COVID-19 (dated by TCRdb to the early 2020s). Study-level background: The collaborator samples originated in the United States, Italy and Spain and spanned the acute and convalescent phases of COVID-19. Where available, HLA class I and class II types were taken from metadata supplied by the sample provider and were not determined by assay-based typing. A freely available public database, intended as a resource for researchers studying the immune response to SARS-CoV-2, is where the repertoires were released. The prospective study material was composed of cDNA or gDNA derived from T cells, B-cell-depleted T cells, or PBMCs. Deeply sampled blood TCRbeta repertoires from subjects exposed to, actively infected with, or recovered from COVID-19 were included in the dataset. The samples were drawn from the first 160 participants of the ongoing ImmuneRACE study and from over 950 subjects provided by 6 global collaborators. Nearly every sample came with metadata listing a de-identified subject ID, COVID-19 status, age in years and sex. The full study reports these points: How much clinical and demographic metadata was included differed by source and by participant, and the metadata was provided uncurated.

The immunoSEQ Assay, a bias-controlled multiplex PCR, was used to amplify TCRbeta CDR3 regions from genomic DNA. In the original analysis: Nucleated cell counts per sample were estimated from amplification of reference gene primers within the assay. Sequence reads were collapsed and filtered to measure the absolute abundance of every unique TCRbeta CDR3 rearrangement. For each sample, productive Simpson clonality was calculated by taking the square root of Simpson's diversity index across productive rearrangements. TCRdb carries this immuneACCESS record with in-frame sequences only. Its versions omit some clonotypes, under half of them owing to an unresolved V gene in the studies checked, with the rest unexplained. V and J calls plus clone size are reproduced from that table; the DNA served to infer D and trimming. The sample includes about 140,000 clones, with over 75% observed a single time. 2.5% to 3% of the sample is taken by the ten largest.

Each collaborating institution followed its own protocols to collect whole blood in K2EDTA tubes. For TCRbeta analysis, collaborators shipped samples in one of three forms: frozen whole blood, isolated PBMCs, or DNA extracted from either of those sample types. CDR3 length: 16 amino acids, cysteine to phenylalanine. Kept here is only the CDR3 DNA, which spans 48 bases and is read in frame from base 1. Trimming removed 8 bases from V and 0 bases from J, leaving 14 bases between the germline ends. The germline V gene encodes CDR1 MNHEY and CDR2 SMNVEV (reference sequence). The V gene is TRBV27 and the J gene is TRBJ2-6; a tentative D match to TRBD1 spans 6 bases. The sample was peripheral blood. This receptor was obtained from a man aged 50-60 years with acute or convalescent COVID-19. Read as DNA, the sequence is TGTGCCAGCGGAAAATCAGGGGTCTCTGGGGCCAACGTCCTGACTTTC. It encodes CASGKSGVSGANVLTF.